These T cell receptor beta chains were read from a single sample in a study of OX40 agonist ivuxolimab in advanced cancers. TCRdb's table, derived via immunoSEQ multiplex PCR, lists solely in-frame clones and lacks some. This sample yields around 100,000 clones, of which approximately 91% are seen a single time; about 0.17% belongs to the top ten. The sequenced sample was CD4+ or CD8+ T cells sorted from blood, obtained in a trial of the OX40 agonist ivuxolimab. The source of these receptors is an adult with an advanced solid tumor such as melanoma, head and neck, liver or kidney cancer. Both conserved end residues are part of each CDR3. D genes are given only for firm matches. Size is stated for part of the rows, as once, few or many counts, or as a class when the clone is expanded.

clone_size j_call v_call cdr3_length d_call cdr3_aa cdr3_nt
- TRBJ1-2 TRBV5-1 14 - CASSSTGGDYGYTF TGCGCCAGCAGCTCGACCGGGGGGGACTATGGCTACACCTTC
- TRBJ2-3 TRBV27 12 - CASSPTRDTQYF TGTGCCAGCAGTCCAACCCGTGATACGCAGTATTTT
- TRBJ2-5 TRBV21-1 15 - CASSRVDRDQETQYF TGTGCCAGCAGCAGGGTCGACAGGGACCAAGAGACCCAGTACTTC
- TRBJ2-7 TRBV6-1 15 TRBD1 CASRGEDRGSLEQYF TGTGCCAGCAGGGGGGAGGACAGGGGGAGTTTGGAGCAGTACTTC
- TRBJ2-5 TRBV2 15 TRBD1 CASSEGGQGEETQYF TGTGCCAGCAGTGAAGGGGGACAGGGGGAAGAGACCCAGTACTTC
- TRBJ2-2 TRBV7-8 15 - CASRRGGGYTGELFF TGTGCCAGCAGACGAGGCGGGGGCTACACCGGGGAGCTGTTTTTT
- TRBJ2-3 TRBV7-9 16 TRBD1 CASSLVTGGHTDTQYF TGTGCCAGCAGCTTAGTGACAGGGGGGCACACAGATACGCAGTATTTT
- TRBJ1-5 TRBV19 14 - CASSIRLGNQPQHF TGTGCCAGTAGTATAAGGCTCGGGAATCAGCCCCAGCATTTT
- TRBJ2-7 TRBV5-1 15 - CASSLGRAVSYEQYF TGCGCCAGCAGCTTGGGCAGGGCGGTATCCTACGAGCAGTACTTC
- TRBJ2-1 TRBV7-9 13 - CASSEAGRNEQFF TGTGCCAGCAGCGAAGCAGGCCGCAATGAGCAGTTCTTC
- TRBJ1-6 TRBV5-1 14 - CASSLAGDNSPLHF TGCGCCAGCAGCTTGGCAGGGGATAATTCACCCCTCCACTTT
- TRBJ1-3 TRBV28 14 - CASRPPAAGNTIYF TGTGCCAGCAGACCTCCCGCGGCTGGAAACACCATATATTTT
few TRBJ1-5 TRBV2 15 TRBD1 CASSETGGSYQPQHF TGTGCCAGCAGCGAGACAGGGGGAAGTTATCAGCCCCAGCATTTT
- TRBJ1-4 TRBV5-1 13 - CASSLSPGEKLFF TGCGCCAGCTCCTTGTCCCCCGGTGAAAAACTGTTTTTT
- TRBJ2-3 TRBV27 13 - CASSTHSTDTQYF TGTGCCAGCAGTACACATAGCACAGATACGCAGTATTTT
- TRBJ1-1 TRBV27 13 - CASSVQGGTEAFF TGTGCCAGCAGTGTACAGGGCGGCACTGAAGCTTTCTTT
- TRBJ1-5 TRBV6-1 17 - CASSEAQRGTISRPQHF TGTGCCAGCAGTGAAGCGCAGAGAGGGACGATATCGCGGCCCCAGCATTTT
few TRBJ1-5 TRBV18 14 - CASSPVGGNQPQHF TGTGCCAGCTCACCGGTGGGGGGCAATCAGCCCCAGCATTTT